This T cell receptor beta chain was documented in a study of CD8+ T cells in alopecia areata (dated by TCRdb to 2016 to 2019). A note on the overall study: In both human patients and the C3H/HeJ mouse model, the study applied high-throughput TCRbeta sequencing to look at T cell clonal expansion in alopecia areata. The RNA source kit depended on sample type: the PAXgene miRNA kit for fixed scalp, the miRNeasy kit for PBMCs, and the RNeasy kit for mouse skin. TCRbeta CDR3 regions were amplified by immunoSEQ multiplex PCR using 35 Vbeta forward and 13 Jbeta reverse primers. Clonality in the scalp was compared among normal scalp (n=4), patchy alopecia areata scalp (n=8), and alopecia totalis/universalis scalp (n=8). On the human side, TCRbeta sequencing was run on scalp tissue and on sorted CD4+ and CD8+ peripheral blood T cells from healthy controls and from alopecia areata patients with either patchy or totalis/universalis disease. Study-wide conclusions, independent of this receptor: Compared with normal scalp, lesional scalp, particularly in alopecia totalis/universalis, had higher clonality and more expanded CD8+ clones, which suggests antigenic drive. Compared with mice, TCR sequences shared between patients were less clear, possibly partly because of HLA diversity across the patient population. Unlike mouse skin, where gammadelta T cells dominate, normal human skin contains resident alphabeta T cells that get sequenced too, which complicates analysis of the scalp TCR repertoire.

CDR1 is given as SNHLY and CDR2 as FYNNEI, both from the germline V gene. CDR3 length: 14 amino acids, cysteine to phenylalanine. Of all the DNA, just the CDR3 is kept, 42 bases in frame from base 1. Clipping removes 11 bases from V and 2 bases from J, with 7 as the unmatched junction base count. PBMCs were isolated by density centrifugation and stained for CD3, CD4 and CD8, after which CD4+ and CD8+ T cells were sorted on a FACSAria. Unaffected controls provided scalp biopsies and blood samples. The method behind the library was the immunoSEQ multiplex PCR assay. RNA was extracted from all samples and reverse transcribed into cDNA, which served as template for TCR sequencing. First-strand cDNA was synthesized using SuperScript III with a 2:1 mix of oligo-dT and random hexamers. Amplification bias was assessed with a synthetic immune receptor repertoire, and residual bias was removed computationally. Regarding the original processing steps: Raw reads were preprocessed to remove errors, and CDR3 was defined by IMGT conventions from the conserved cysteine to phenylalanine. Clonality was calculated as 1 minus Shannon entropy normalized by log2 of the number of productive unique TCRs. Whether each scalp clone was CD4 or CD8 was inferred by checking scalp TCRbeta sequences against the CD4 and CD8 repertoires from sorted blood. Sourced from immuneACCESS, this table was stored by TCRdb with only in-frame sequences that have V and J called. A share of the clones is absent; for the studies checked, an unresolved V gene accounts for under half, and the remainder has no known explanation. V, J and clone size are taken as reported in that table, and D and trimming were inferred from the DNA itself. This sample lists 120,000 or so clones; around 64% were detected once. Approximately 3% of the sample goes to the ten largest clones.

This clone was picked up a small number of times. The antigen this receptor binds is unknown. Per-nucleotide qualities are absent, and no much larger clonotype sits a single base away. The sequence was obtained from a human donor in good health. Material for sequencing was CD4+ T cells sorted from blood. This chain joins TRBV2 to TRBJ2-3, and 10 junctional nucleotides match TRBD2. The DNA is TGTGCCCTCATAGCGGGGGGCCTCACAGATACGCAGTATTTT. This encodes CALIAGGLTDTQYF.